Each of the 18 T cell receptor beta chains below was sequenced from the same sample in a study of T cell clusters in autoimmune cytopenias. One tube held mixed TRB-A and TRB-B primer pools for touch-down PCR. With the multiplex PCR reads reprocessed, TCRdb shows one record per CDR3 protein and no DNA. This sample's clone table lists 3,500 to 5,000 distinct CDR3 sequences. Each sample's input was 250 ng genomic DNA, 38,000 or so genome equivalents. These records were also assigned to another study, of T cell repertoires in aging, cancer and after chemotherapy.

Sequencing was done on a sample of peripheral blood. The receptors here all came from a human donor in good health.

V gene TRBV19 combines with J gene TRBJ2-7; checking the TCRdb D call of TRBD1 is not possible without DNA. From germline, CDR1 is LNHDA and CDR2 SQIVND (reference sequence). This CDR3 is 16 amino acids long. The CDR3 protein is CASSILGSGAHYEQYF.

The chain uses TRBV20-1 and TRBJ1-2; TCRdb gives TRBD1 as the D gene, but with no DNA this cannot be confirmed. Germline values: CDR1 DFQATT, CDR2 SNEGSKA (reference sequence). The CDR3 totals 14 residues. CDR3 in amino acids: CSAPPQGADYGYTF.

This clonotype is medium-sized by frequency. The V gene is TRBV6-5, the J gene TRBJ1-5; the TCRdb call, TRBD1, lacks DNA for checking. There are 17 residues in the CDR3. CDR1 and CDR2 from the germline V gene are MNHEY and SVGAGI. The CDR3 here is CASRRTGGGYSNQPQHF.

This chain connects TRBV19 to TRBJ1-2; TCRdb proposes TRBD1, but this gene call is untestable without DNA. The V gene's germline CDR1 is LNHDA and CDR2 SQIVND (reference sequence). There are 17 residues in the CDR3. CDR3: CASSNEGTRPLWHGYTF.

Here the CDR3 reads CASSLAARSSTDTQYF. J is TRBJ2-3 and V is TRBV7-2. CDR3 length equals 16 residues. Germline CDR1 is SGHTA and CDR2 is FQGNSA.

This chain joins TRBV6-1 and TRBJ2-1. In germline, CDR1 is MNHNS, CDR2 SASEGT. This CDR3 spans 15 amino acids. CDR3 amino acids: CASRKGVSSYNEQFF.

V gene TRBV19 combines with J gene TRBJ1-5. The length of the CDR3 is 15 residues. CDR1 is LNHDA and CDR2 is SQIVND in the germline V gene (reference sequence). The CDR3 sequence is CASSASGRVNQPQHF.

V gene TRBV7-3 combines with J gene TRBJ2-3; the D gene TCRdb calls, TRBD1, cannot be checked with no DNA. The CDR3 consists of 15 residues. Germline V gene data show CDR1 as SGHTA and CDR2 as FQGTGA. CDR3 sequence: CASSFEGASTDTQYF. The variable domain in full, with the rest retrieved from reference TRBV7-3 and TRBJ2-3, is GAGVSQTPSNKVTEKGKYVELRCDPISGHTALYWYRQSLGQGPEFLIYFQGTGAADDSGLPNDRFFAVRPEGSVSTLKIQRTERGDSAVYLCASSFEGASTDTQYFGPGTRLTVL.

J is TRBJ2-7 and V is TRBV6-5; TCRdb selects TRBD2, and the lack of DNA leaves this call unchecked. CDR3 size: 13 residues. Germline CDR1 and CDR2: MNHEY and SVGAGI. CDR3 sequence: CASRKTSGTEQYF.

The CDR3 is CASSYVGGTDLRARYF. The chain employs TRBV5-1 and TRBJ2-7; TCRdb designates TRBD1, a call that cannot be tested without DNA. CDR3 length equals 16 residues. Germline V gene data show CDR1 as SGHRS and CDR2 as YFSETQ.

V and J are TRBV18 and TRBJ1-4. Germline V gives CDR1 KGHSH, CDR2 LQKENI. CDR3 length equals 13 residues. The CDR3 spells CASSPKTNEKLFF.

The chain uses TRBV6-2 or TRBV6-3 and TRBJ2-3; lacking DNA, the TRBD1 call made by TCRdb goes unchecked. The CDR3 has 12 amino acids. Germline V gene lookup returns CDR1 MNHEY and CDR2 SVGEGT. The CDR3: CASSHREDTQYF.

The chain links TRBV19 to TRBJ1-4; the TRBD1 assignment by TCRdb is unverifiable without DNA. Per the germline V gene, CDR1 is LNHDA and CDR2 is SQIVND (reference sequence). The length of the CDR3 is 20 residues. CDR3 amino acids: CASSIRGGSLINGYGGGLFF. The whole variable domain, filled in from reference TRBV19 and TRBJ1-4, reads DGGITQSPKYLFRKEGQNVTLSCEQNLNHDAMYWYRQDPGQGLRLIYYSQIVNDFQKGDIAEGYSVSREKKESFPLTVTSAQKNPTAFYLCASSIRGGSLINGYGGGLFFGSGTQLSVL.

The CDR3: CASSPPGLVDYGYTF. The chain carries TRBV18 and TRBJ1-2. Looked up from germline, CDR1 is KGHSH and CDR2 is LQKENI. This CDR3 comprises 15 residues.

The chain links TRBV18 to TRBJ1-2. The CDR3 runs 13 residues. CDR1 is KGHSH and CDR2 is LQKENI in the germline V gene. The CDR3 here is CASSTRGGPGYTF.

This clonotype is identified as medium-sized from frequency. This rearrangement joins TRBV19 to TRBJ2-6. The V gene's germline CDR1 is LNHDA and CDR2 SQIVND (reference sequence). The length of the CDR3 is 15 residues. The CDR3 protein is CASSSSGSGANVLTF.

Judged by frequency, this clonotype is large. This chain connects TRBV15 to TRBJ2-5. Germline loops: CDR1 LNHNV, CDR2 YYDKDF (reference sequence). This CDR3 is built from 13 residues. CDR3 residues: CATSRPGWETQYF.

By frequency, this clonotype is medium-sized. J is TRBJ2-1 and V is TRBV19; as DNA is missing, the TRBD2 call by TCRdb cannot be tested. Germline loops: CDR1 LNHDA, CDR2 SQIVND (reference sequence). This CDR3 spans 15 amino acids. CDR3 sequence reads: CASSTGTGGTSEQFF.